This TCR beta chain emerged from a study of blood T cell repertoires in COVID-19. Study-wide background: Acute and convalescent COVID-19 specimens originated in the United States, Italy and Spain. Sample material is recorded as cDNA or gDNA derived from T cells, B-cell-depleted T cells, or PBMCs.

Original methodology: Counts of nucleated cells, estimated from reference gene primer amplification, were obtained. Assay: immunoSEQ multiplex PCR; the TCRdb copy retains only in-frame clones and omits some. The V and J calls and clone size were taken over from that table, and D and trimming were inferred from the DNA. The sample holds more than 35,000 clones, about 90% seen once. This CDR3 region has 17 residues. Losses at the gene ends were 1 base for V and 2 bases for J; bases not matched to a gene: 7. Germline V CDR1 and CDR2: MDHEN, SYDVKM. This TCR was recovered from a woman in her thirties in a cohort sampled during active COVID-19. The chain uses TRBV28 and TRBJ2-5, with 10 positions matching TRBD2. Sample: peripheral blood. The CDR3 region has the DNA TGTGCCAGCAGTTTATTGGCTAGCGGGAGCCCTCAAGAGACCCAGTACTTC. Translating gives CASSLLASGSPQETQYF.